A selection of T cell receptor beta chains follows, all from one sample in a study of blood T cell repertoires in COVID-19. Some clones are missing from TCRdb's copy, which holds only in-frame ones; the method was immunoSEQ multiplex PCR. The sample lists about 210,000 clones; just under 85% were seen once. The sequenced material came from peripheral blood. Source of these receptors: a man aged 55 to 70 with COVID-19, enrolled during active disease. Both conserved end residues are part of each CDR3. D genes are given only for firm matches. Size is omitted from some rows. Given values are once, few, many or a class for expanded clones.

cdr3_aa cdr3_nt clone_size j_call v_call d_call
CASSLIRGHGTEAFF TGTGCCAGCAGCTTAATCAGGGGGCATGGCACTGAAGCTTTCTTT . TRBJ1-1 TRBV5-6 TRBD1
CASSSTGQGYNEQFF TGTGCCAGCAGTTCTACGGGACAGGGATACAATGAGCAGTTCTTC . TRBJ2-1 TRBV2 TRBD1
CASPPPRAGGTEAFF TGTGCCAGTCCTCCACCGCGGGCGGGGGGCACTGAAGCTTTCTTT . TRBJ1-1 TRBV28 .
CASSRRDRSRTNTIYF TGTGCCAGTAGTAGGCGGGACAGGTCGCGGACAAACACCATATATTTT . TRBJ1-3 TRBV19 TRBD1
CASRARGEGTEAFF TGTGCCAGTAGAGCCCGCGGGGAGGGCACTGAAGCTTTCTTT . TRBJ1-1 TRBV19 .
CASSEQGNQPQHF TGTGCCAGCAGTGAACAGGGGAATCAGCCCCAGCATTTT . TRBJ1-5 TRBV25-1 .
CASSRTGDNEKLFF TGTGCCAGCAGCCGGACAGGAGATAATGAAAAACTGTTTTTT . TRBJ1-4 TRBV28 TRBD1
CASSLVGNYGYTF TGTGCCAGCAGCTTGGTCGGGAACTATGGCTACACCTTC . TRBJ1-2 TRBV5-4 .
CASSSQGRGANGYTF TGTGCCAGCAGCTCGCAAGGGCGGGGGGCGAATGGCTACACCTTC . TRBJ1-2 TRBV3-1/TRBV3-2 .
CASSLGGGRAFF TGTGCCAGCAGTTTAGGGGGCGGGAGAGCTTTCTTT . TRBJ1-1 TRBV12-3/TRBV12-4 .
CASGRTDNNEQFF TGCGCCAGCGGAAGGACAGACAACAATGAGCAGTTCTTC . TRBJ2-1 TRBV5-1 .
CASSESYRGRRGNTIYF TGCGCCAGCAGTGAGTCGTACAGGGGGCGACGGGGAAACACCATATATTTT once TRBJ1-3 TRBV10-2 TRBD1
CASSYGGRTEAFF TGTGCCAGCAGTTACGGTGGGAGGACTGAAGCTTTCTTT . TRBJ1-1 TRBV6-5 .
CASRPYRGLYEQYF TGTGCCAGCAGACCCTACAGGGGGCTCTACGAGCAGTACTTC . TRBJ2-7 TRBV27 TRBD1
CASSLVAGGVGNEQFF TGCGCCAGCAGCTTGGTAGCAGGGGGCGTAGGAAATGAGCAGTTCTTC once TRBJ2-1 TRBV5-1 TRBD1